The sequence of this T cell receptor (beta chain) was determined in a study of blood T cell repertoires in COVID-19. Clones were sequenced by immunoSEQ multiplex PCR, and TCRdb holds only the in-frame ones, with some missing. Of hundreds of thousands of clones detected, roughly 89% appear once; the ten largest clones hold more than 1.4%. Trimming pared 4 bases from V and 0 bases from J, leaving 9 bases between. The CDR3 has 14 amino acids. Germline V CDR1 and CDR2: SNHLY, FYNNEI. This chain links TRBV2 with TRBJ1-1; D ambiguous. The source material was peripheral blood. This clonotype originated in a woman younger than 45 with active or convalescent COVID-19. The CDR3 DNA sequence: TGTGCCAGCAGTGGGATACAGATGAACACTGAAGCTTTCTTT. It codes for CASSGIQMNTEAFF.